This TCR beta chain was retrieved from a study of blood T cells in healthy people across ages. This CDR3 is built from 16 residues. The germline V gene has CDR1 SGHDT and CDR2 YYEEEE. After removal of 2 bases from V and 7 bases from J, the junction contained 11 bases not matched to a gene. A second 7 to 11 cycle PCR used barcoded and J-beta primers. Each cDNA molecule carried a tag from a template-switch adaptor that contained 12 random nucleotides. MiXCR, run by TCRdb on the 5' RACE reads, gives a single entry per CDR3 protein. The sample lists hundreds of thousands of distinct CDR3 sequences, about 43% occurring once. This clonotype was recorded a few times. What it binds is not known. A clone one base away is much larger, so this may be a read error. General study results and limits: It was held that diversity estimates obtained from one million T cells represented underestimates.

The receptor was derived from an elderly man in good health. The sequenced sample was blood. This rearrangement joins TRBV5-6 to TRBJ1-5, with 8 positions matching TRBD1. The DNA of the CDR3 is TGTGCCAGCAGCTTCTTCCTACAGGGGGTTGAGCAGCCCCAGCATTTT. This sequence encodes CASSFFLQGVEQPQHF. The entire variable domain, with the rest obtained from reference TRBV5-6 and TRBJ1-5, is as follows: DAGVTQSPTHLIKTRGQQVTLRCSPKSGHDTVSWYQQALGQGPQFIFQYYEEEERQRGNFPDRFSGHQFPNYSSELNVNALLLGDSALYLCASSFFLQGVEQPQHFGDGTRLSIL.